The next 32 T cell receptor beta chains were all read from a single sample in a study of cytomegalovirus exposure and HLA in healthy donors. PCR involved 60 Vbeta and 13 Jbeta primers. Sequenced by immunoSEQ multiplex PCR; TCRdb stores in-frame clones only, minus some. This table lists about 65,000 clones. Sequenced: PBMCs. These receptor sequences come from a boy aged 5-17 years in good health and CMV-seronegative.

This chain joins TRBV2 and TRBJ2-7; 12 bases map to TRBD2. The CDR3 has 17 residues. Germline V gene data show CDR1 as SNHLY and CDR2 as FYNNEI. After removal of 2 bases from V and 3 bases from J, the junction contained 8 bases not matched to a gene. This chain's CDR3 is CASSERQASGRVYEQYF. CDR3 nucleotides: TGTGCCAGCAGTGAAAGACAGGCTAGCGGGAGGGTCTACGAGCAGTACTTC.

In DNA form, the CDR3 reads TGTGCCAGCAGCTTGGGCGCTGAAGCTTTCTTT. This gives the protein CASSLGAEAFF. This chain uses TRBV11-2 with TRBJ1-1; D unclear. The CDR3 runs 11 residues. The germline gives CDR1 SGHAT, CDR2 FQNNGV. V lost 3 bases, J lost 6 bases, and 5 bases lay in between.

CDR3 nucleotides: TGTGCCAGCAGCGTAGATCGGGGTTCTGAAGCTTTCTTT. Protein product: CASSVDRGSEAFF. This chain joins TRBV9 and TRBJ1-1; D gene uncertain. This CDR3 contains 13 residues. Germline V gene sequence: CDR1 SGDLS, CDR2 YYNGEE. V was trimmed by 0 bases and J by 6 bases, leaving 9 bases between them.

The chain links TRBV5-1 to TRBJ2-1, with 10 positions matching TRBD1. With V trimmed by 5 bases and J by 9 bases, 5 bases remained unmatched. This CDR3 comprises 13 residues. The germline V gene has CDR1 SGHRS and CDR2 YFSETQ. The CDR3 coding sequence is TGCGCCAGCAGGTGGGGACAGGGGTTTGAGCAGTTCTTC. Amino acid sequence: CASRWGQGFEQFF.

V and J are TRBV5-1 and TRBJ2-1; TRBD1 matches at 12 bases. CDR3 size: 15 residues. Germline CDR1 SGHRS, CDR2 YFSETQ. The ends lost 4 bases at V and 4 bases at J; junction bases unmatched: 3. The CDR3 region is CASSQGQGAYNEQFF. The CDR3 coding sequence is TGCGCCAGCAGCCAGGGACAGGGGGCTTACAATGAGCAGTTCTTC.

The chain uses TRBV6-5 and TRBJ1-1; 8 bases agree with TRBD1. After removal of 6 bases from V and 10 bases from J, the junction contained 13 bases not matched to a gene. The CDR3 is 14 residues long. Germline CDR1 MNHEY, CDR2 SVGAGI. The CDR3 DNA follows: TGTGCCAGCAGCCCGCAGACACAGGGGGGGGGAGCTTTCTTT. Translation: CASSPQTQGGGAFF.

The rearrangement links TRBV7-2 to TRBJ1-2; no clear D. CDR3 length: 11 residues. Germline CDR1 reads SGHTA; CDR2 reads FQGNSA. The ends were cut back, 10 bases at V and 2 bases at J, with 8 bases in the middle. The CDR3 DNA follows: TGTGCCATATCCGAGAACTATGGCTACACCTTC. Translation gives CAISENYGYTF.

The gene calls are TRBV14 and TRBJ2-1; TRBD2 matches 10 bases. This CDR3 region has 14 residues. The V and J ends lost 1 base and 15 bases, in that order; junction bases with no gene match: 9. Germline V gene data show CDR1 as SGHDN and CDR2 as FVKESK. This CDR3 reads CASSQGSSGRILFF. In DNA form, the CDR3 reads TGTGCCAGCAGCCAAGGGAGTAGCGGGAGGATCCTGTTCTTC. Variable domain in full (rest from reference TRBV14 and TRBJ2-1): EAGVTQFPSHSVIEKGQTVTLRCDPISGHDNLYWYRRVMGKEIKFLLHFVKESKQDESGMPNNRFLAERTGGTYSTLKVQPAELEDSGVYFCASSQGSSGRILFFGPGTRLTVL.

CDR3 DNA sequence: TGCGCCAGCAGCCCTCGGACTTTCCGAGAGCGGGACACAGATACGCAGTATTTT. Translating it yields CASSPRTFRERDTDTQYF. The chain employs TRBV4-3 and TRBJ2-3; 7 bases are shared with TRBD2. The CDR3 runs 18 residues. After removal of 4 bases from V and 2 bases from J, the junction contained 15 bases not matched to a gene. Germline V CDR1 and CDR2: LGHNA, YSLEER.

The chain uses TRBV19 and TRBJ2-7; tentatively, D is TRBD1 (6 bases). Trimming removed 3 bases from V and 6 bases from J, with 12 bases in between. CDR3 length: 13 residues. Germline V gives CDR1 LNHDA, CDR2 SQIVND (reference sequence). Here the CDR3 reads CASSMFRGSEQYF. DNA of the CDR3: TGTGCCAGTAGTATGTTCAGGGGCAGCGAGCAGTACTTC.

V and J are TRBV11-2 and TRBJ1-2; the match to TRBD1 covers 9 bases. V dropped 4 bases and J dropped 7; count of bases not matched to a gene: 4. The CDR3 runs 13 residues. Germline V gene data show CDR1 as SGHAT and CDR2 as FQNNGV. The CDR3 DNA follows: TGTGCCAGCAGCTCGGACAGGGGAGGTGGCTACACCTTC. Encoded protein: CASSSDRGGGYTF.

The chain links TRBV14 to TRBJ1-1, with 10 bases lining up with TRBD1. V gave up 4 bases and J gave up 3 bases; unmatched junction bases: 8. The CDR3 is made up of 16 amino acids. The V gene's germline CDR1 is SGHDN and CDR2 FVKESK. Written as DNA, the CDR3 is TGTGCCAGCAGCCGGGACAGGGGCCCCTGGGACACTGAAGCTTTCTTT. Residues: CASSRDRGPWDTEAFF.

The J gene is TRBJ1-1, the V gene TRBV7-3, with 8 bases matching TRBD1. V shed 5 bases, J shed 2 bases, and the junction held 4 bases outside the gene matches. The CDR3 sequence is 14 residues long. Germline CDR1 SGHTA, CDR2 FQGTGA. In nucleotides, the CDR3 is TGTGCCAGCAGCCTGGACAGGGCCAACACTGAAGCTTTCTTT. It encodes CASSLDRANTEAFF.

The chain links TRBV9 to TRBJ2-7; 7 nucleotides line up with TRBD1. The CDR3 is made up of 13 amino acids. Germline V gene data show CDR1 as SGDLS and CDR2 as YYNGEE. The trim removed 4 bases at V and 5 bases at J, leaving 6 bases unmatched. CDR3 bases: TGTGCCAGCAGCCTTGGGACAGCTCACGAGCAGTACTTC. Translated, it gives CASSLGTAHEQYF.

V is TRBV13 and J is TRBJ2-2; the match to TRBD2 covers 9 bases. V was pared by 1 base and J by 1 base, with 1 base of the junction left unmatched. Germline V CDR1 and CDR2: PRHDT, FYEKMQ (reference sequence). The CDR3 sequence is 16 residues long. The chain's CDR3 is CASSLELAGNTGELFF. CDR3 DNA sequence: TGTGCCAGCAGCTTAGAACTAGCGGGGAACACCGGGGAGCTGTTTTTT.

The chain carries TRBV5-1 and TRBJ2-7, with D possibly matching TRBD2 (6 bases). The CDR3 runs to 15 residues. V was cut by 0 bases and J by 7 bases, with 17 bases left in between. CDR1 is SGHRS, CDR2 YFSETQ, per germline. CDR3 sequence (DNA): TGCGCCAGCAGCTTGGTTAGCGGTGGTGCGGGAGAGCAGTACTTC. Its protein is CASSLVSGGAGEQYF.

The chain uses TRBV4-2 and TRBJ2-7, with 9 bases matching TRBD1. Germline CDR1 and CDR2: LGHNA and YNFKEQ. This CDR3 comprises 16 residues. V trimming: 3 bases; J trimming: 3 bases; junction bases outside the gene matches: 9. DNA of the CDR3: TGTGCCAGCAGCCAGCTTCCGGGACAGGGTCTCTACGAGCAGTACTTC. Translated: CASSQLPGQGLYEQYF.

The genes are TRBV5-1 and TRBJ1-4; 9 bases align to TRBD1. The J segment lost 2 bases and the V segment lost 4 bases, leaving 3 bases of the junction unmatched. Germline V gene sequence: CDR1 SGHRS, CDR2 YFSETQ. This CDR3 region has 15 residues. CDR3: CASSPTGGTNEKLFF. As DNA, the CDR3 is TGCGCCAGCAGCCCCACAGGGGGCACTAATGAAAAACTGTTTTTT.

The chain employs TRBV9 and TRBJ2-1; the match to TRBD2 covers 11 bases. This CDR3 contains 14 residues. In germline, CDR1 is SGDLS, CDR2 YYNGEE. The V and J ends lost 5 bases and 8 bases, in that order; junction bases with no gene match: 6. CDR3: CASSHSGRADEQFF. The DNA for the CDR3 is TGTGCCAGCAGTCATAGCGGGAGGGCCGATGAGCAGTTCTTC.

This sequence joins TRBV28 and TRBJ2-1, with 8 bases identical to TRBD1. This CDR3 comprises 15 residues. J was trimmed by 6 bases and V by 5 bases; bases with no gene match: 9. The germline V gene has CDR1 MDHEN and CDR2 SYDVKM. CDR3 coding DNA: TGTGCCAGCAGTCAGGGGGCCTCGATTGGCAATGAGCAGTTCTTC. It is translated as CASSQGASIGNEQFF. Full variable domain (outside the CDR3, taken from reference TRBV28 and TRBJ2-1): DVKVTQSSRYLVKRTGEKVFLECVQDMDHENMFWYRQDPGLGLRLIYFSYDVKMKEKGDIPEGYSVSREKKERFSLILESASTNQTSMYLCASSQGASIGNEQFFGPGTRLTVL.

As to this clone: An end of the junction does not agree with germline; a read error may underlie this. This sample includes further DNA sequences coding for the same CDR3. The V gene is TRBV19, the J gene TRBJ1-1; D remains ambiguous. CDR1 and CDR2 (germline): LNHDA, SQIVND (reference sequence). The CDR3 extends over 13 amino acids. Written as DNA, the CDR3 is TGCGCCAGTAGTTGGCGGGGAGACACTGAAGCTTTCTTT. This codes for CASSWRGDTEAFF.

V usage is TRBV19 and J usage is TRBJ2-7, with 8 bases aligning to TRBD1. The ends lost 4 bases at V and 5 bases at J; junction bases unmatched: 10. This CDR3 spans 15 amino acids. CDR1 and CDR2 from the germline V gene are LNHDA and SQIVND (reference sequence). The CDR3 DNA sequence: TGTGCCAGTAGTACGCACCGGGACAGGTTCAACGAGCAGTACTTC. Translated, it gives CASSTHRDRFNEQYF.

The V gene is TRBV5-8, the J gene TRBJ1-5, with 8 bases that match TRBD1. J lost 4 bases, V lost 4 bases, and 4 bases had no gene match. The CDR3 spans 14 residues. Germline CDR1 and CDR2: SGHTS and YDEGEE. CDR3 DNA sequence: TGTGCCAGCAGCCCGGGACAGGCAAATCAGCCCCAGCATTTT. This gives the protein CASSPGQANQPQHF.

CDR3 bases: TGTGCCAGCAGCTTAGGTCAGGTGAACGAGCAGTACTTC. It translates to CASSLGQVNEQYF. The V and J genes are TRBV11-2 and TRBJ2-7; D gene ambiguous. V was clipped by 1 base and J by 5 bases, with 9 bases between them. CDR3 length: 13 residues. The germline gives CDR1 SGHAT, CDR2 FQNNGV.

The rearrangement uses TRBV2 and TRBJ1-1; D is unclear. This CDR3 spans 13 amino acids. Deletions cut 5 bases from V and 4 bases from J, with 11 bases between. Germline V gene data show CDR1 as SNHLY and CDR2 as FYNNEI. In DNA, the CDR3 is TGTGCCAGCAGTCCGCGGTCTGGCACTGAAGCTTTCTTT. Its translation: CASSPRSGTEAFF.

V and J are TRBV7-2 and TRBJ1-2; the D gene is possibly TRBD1 (6 bases). The germline V gene has CDR1 SGHTA and CDR2 FQGNSA. This CDR3 contains 14 residues. With 2 bases removed from V and 7 bases from J, the gap between germline ends came to 14 bases. Written as DNA, the CDR3 is TGTGCCAGCAGCTTACTCTTGACAGGCGCTGGCTACACCTTC. Its translation: CASSLLLTGAGYTF.

The rearrangement links TRBV2 to TRBJ2-7; D might be TRBD1 (6 bases). Germline V lookup: CDR1 SNHLY, CDR2 FYNNEI. V shed 5 bases and J shed 6 bases, with 8 bases lying between them. CDR3 length: 11 amino acids. Here the CDR3 reads CASSYRAEQYF. The CDR3 nucleotides are TGTGCCAGCAGTTACAGGGCCGAGCAGTACTTC.

Of note for this clone: Within the sample, other DNA sequences also encode this same CDR3. J is TRBJ1-2 and V is TRBV7-9, with 7 bases that match TRBD1. Germline lookup yields CDR1 SEHNR and CDR2 FQNEAQ (reference sequence). With V trimmed by 0 bases and J by 4 bases, 2 bases remained unmatched. There are 14 residues in the CDR3. CDR3 nucleotides: TGTGCCAGCAGCTTAGCGGGGACAGTCTATGGCTACACCTTC. Translation gives CASSLAGTVYGYTF. The full variable domain, rest sourced from reference TRBV7-9 and TRBJ1-2, is DTGVSQNPRHKITKRGQNVTFRCDPISEHNRLYWYRQTLGQGPEFLTYFQNEAQLEKSRLLSDRFSAERPKGSFSTLEIQRTEQGDSAMYLCASSLAGTVYGYTFGSGTRLTVV.

This sequence joins TRBV27 and TRBJ1-5; D ambiguous. With 8 bases removed from V and 0 bases from J, the gap between germline ends came to 5 bases. The CDR3 is 12 residues long. Germline CDR1 reads MNHEY; CDR2 reads SMNVEV (reference sequence). CDR3 coding DNA: TGTGCCAGCGCGTTTAGCAATCAGCCCCAGCATTTT. It is translated as CASAFSNQPQHF.

This chain uses TRBV7-3 with TRBJ2-3; TRBD2 might be the D (5 bases). Germline values: CDR1 SGHTA, CDR2 FQGTGA. This CDR3 comprises 13 residues. The V gene lost 7 bases and the J gene lost 6 bases, with 14 bases spanning the gap. This CDR3 is CASTQSGSDTQYF. The CDR3 region has the DNA TGTGCCAGCACACAATCGGGGTCGGATACGCAGTATTTT.

V and J are TRBV25-1 and TRBJ2-2; TRBD1 aligns across 9 bases. This CDR3 has 16 residues. V trimming: 3 bases; J trimming: 3 bases; junction bases outside the gene matches: 5. Germline V CDR1 and CDR2: MGHDK, SYGVNS. CDR3 nucleotide sequence: TGTGCCAGCAGTGAGGACAGGGGCTGGGACACCGGGGAGCTGTTTTTT. This sequence encodes CASSEDRGWDTGELFF.

V and J are TRBV30 and TRBJ1-2; maybe TRBD1 (5 bases). V was trimmed by 0 bases and J by 8 bases, leaving 16 bases between them. Germline V gives CDR1 GTSNPN, CDR2 SVGIG (reference sequence). The CDR3 sequence is 14 residues long. DNA for the CDR3: TGTGCCTGGAGTGTACTAAGGGGCGCTTCCGGCTACACCTTC. Its protein is CAWSVLRGASGYTF.